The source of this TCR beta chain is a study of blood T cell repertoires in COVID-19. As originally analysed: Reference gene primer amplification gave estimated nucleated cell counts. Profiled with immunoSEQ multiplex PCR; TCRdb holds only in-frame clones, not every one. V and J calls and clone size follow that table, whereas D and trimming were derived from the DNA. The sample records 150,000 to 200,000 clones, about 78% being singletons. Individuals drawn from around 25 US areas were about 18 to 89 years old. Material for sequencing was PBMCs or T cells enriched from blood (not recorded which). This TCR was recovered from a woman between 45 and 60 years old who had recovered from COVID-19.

The CDR3 here is CASSQTSVETQYF. The DNA of the CDR3 is TGTGCCAGTAGCCAGACTAGCGTAGAGACCCAGTACTTC. The chain combines TRBV19 with TRBJ2-5; 8 bases fit TRBD2. The CDR3 is made up of 13 amino acids. The germline V gene encodes CDR1 LNHDA and CDR2 SQIVND (reference sequence). J was trimmed by 4 bases and V by 6 bases; bases with no gene match: 4.